This entry describes one T cell receptor beta chain. Its antigen remains unknown. Germline values: CDR1 ENHRY, CDR2 SYGVKD. The CDR3 spans 13 residues. Use of 60 Vbeta and 13 Jbeta primers characterized the PCR. As handled by the study authors: Per a later analysis, the number of unique TCR beta chains was 75 million to 90 million, of which about 11 million were shared. Generated by immunoSEQ multiplex PCR, the TCRdb table keeps only in-frame clones and is missing some. V and J calls and clone size are as listed in that table; D and trimming were resolved from the DNA. This table holds about 98,000 clones, about 83% found once. This sample was taken from a study of cytomegalovirus exposure and HLA in healthy donors. Study results and caveats: An analysis that was carried out later associated some 17,000 TCR beta sequences with HLA alleles at 0.05 false discovery rate. Further analysis, carried out later, found HLA-associated TCR beta chains more clonally expanded than equally common other chains.

The clonotype comes from a man between 60 and 75 years old in good health and CMV-seropositive. Source material: PBMCs. The rearrangement uses TRBV10-3 and TRBJ2-5, with 7 bases lining up with TRBD2. The J call is doubtful: the DNA matches TRBJ2-7 better. CDR3 sequence: CAISEGRVGEQYF. DNA of the CDR3: TGTGCCATCAGTGAGGGGAGGGTTGGCGAGCAGTACTTC.